This entry lists 7 T cell receptor beta chains sequenced from one sample in a study of T cells after yellow fever vaccination. TCRdb passed the 5' RACE reads through MiXCR, listing each CDR3 protein once. The sample lists roughly 250,000 distinct CDR3 sequences; 10% to 15% were seen once. Material: CD4+ T cells sorted from PBMCs, obtained 45 days after the yellow fever booster vaccination. These receptors originate from a man younger than 45 who received the YFV17D yellow fever vaccine.

This clonotype was seen many times. The chain employs TRBV29-1 and TRBJ2-7; 11 positions agree with TRBD2. J lost 5 bases, V lost 4 bases, and 1 base had no gene match. Germline CDR1 is SQVTM and CDR2 is ANQGSEA. The CDR3 consists of 12 residues. CDR3 sequence: CSVGGLADEQYF. The CDR3 DNA reads TGCAGCGTTGGGGGACTAGCGGACGAGCAGTACTTC.

This clonotype was counted a few times. The chain combines TRBV6-5 with TRBJ2-5; no clear D gene. Germline values: CDR1 MNHEY, CDR2 SVGAGI. The CDR3 contains 13 residues. With 6 bases removed from V and 3 bases from J, the gap between germline ends came to 11 bases. The CDR3 DNA follows: TGTGCCAGCAGGGGCTTTCCGGAAGAGACCCAGTACTTC. It specifies CASRGFPEETQYF.

At least ten counts were recorded for this clonotype. The CDR3 bases are TGTGCCAGCGGGGACAGGATCTCCTACGAGCAGTACTTC. This codes for CASGDRISYEQYF. V is TRBV6-1 and J is TRBJ2-7, with 8 bases aligning to TRBD1. There are 13 residues in the CDR3. J lost 0 bases, V lost 8 bases, and 3 bases had no gene match. The germline V gene encodes CDR1 MNHNS and CDR2 SASEGT.

This clonotype was counted between two and nine times. This chain connects TRBV7-6 to TRBJ2-5; D may be TRBD1 or TRBD2 (5 bases each). The V and J ends lost 3 bases and 2 bases respectively, with 16 bases between them. Looked up from germline, CDR1 is SGHVS and CDR2 is FNYEAQ. The CDR3 loop spans 16 amino acids. Written as DNA, the CDR3 is TGTGCCAGCAGCTTTAACAGTCCGGGGCGGCAAGAGACCCAGTACTTC. It encodes CASSFNSPGRQETQYF.

This clonotype has just a few counts. The CDR3 sequence is CASSTRRDRGYLEAFF. CDR3 in DNA: TGTGCCAGCAGTACCCGCCGGGACAGGGGGTATCTTGAAGCTTTCTTT. This chain connects TRBV12-3 or TRBV12-4 to TRBJ1-1, with 11 nucleotides matching TRBD1. The CDR3 runs to 16 residues. Germline trimming cut 5 bases from V and 7 bases from J; bases unmatched to any gene: 12.

The chain combines TRBV20-1 with TRBJ2-7; D is undetermined. The CDR3 covers 14 residues. V was shortened by 1 base and J by 0 bases, with 10 bases between the two germline ends. The germline CDR1 and CDR2 sequences are DFQATT and SNEGSKA (reference sequence). This CDR3 is CSARGPRSSYEQYF. CDR3 DNA: TGCAGTGCTAGAGGCCCTCGGAGCTCCTACGAGCAGTACTTC.

The V call is TRBV27, the J call TRBJ2-3, with a weak D call TRBD2 (5 bases). V dropped 3 bases and J dropped 2 bases, with 9 bases sitting between them. The V gene's germline CDR1 is MNHEY and CDR2 SMNVEV (reference sequence). The length of the CDR3 is 14 residues. Written as DNA, the CDR3 is TGTGCCAGCAGTTTCCGGGGTACCACAGATACGCAGTATTTT. This translates into CASSFRGTTDTQYF.